The sequence of this TCR beta chain was determined in a study of OX40 agonist ivuxolimab in advanced cancers. TCRdb keeps only in-frame clones here, not all; method: immunoSEQ multiplex PCR. The sample carries roughly 52,000 clones, approximately 80% recorded once. The length of the CDR3 is 14 residues. The V end was cut by 7 bases, the J end by 8 bases, with 20 bases between. The germline CDR1 and CDR2 sequences are LNHDA and SQIVND (reference sequence). The sample was CD4+ or CD8+ T cells sorted from blood, taken in a trial of the OX40 agonist ivuxolimab. This clonotype was sampled from an adult with an advanced solid tumor such as melanoma, head and neck, liver or kidney cancer. This chain connects TRBV19 to TRBJ1-2; no firm D call. Written as DNA, the CDR3 is TGTGCCAGTACCCCTGGGGTTAGACTTATGGGCTACACCTTC. This gives the protein CASTPGVRLMGYTF.